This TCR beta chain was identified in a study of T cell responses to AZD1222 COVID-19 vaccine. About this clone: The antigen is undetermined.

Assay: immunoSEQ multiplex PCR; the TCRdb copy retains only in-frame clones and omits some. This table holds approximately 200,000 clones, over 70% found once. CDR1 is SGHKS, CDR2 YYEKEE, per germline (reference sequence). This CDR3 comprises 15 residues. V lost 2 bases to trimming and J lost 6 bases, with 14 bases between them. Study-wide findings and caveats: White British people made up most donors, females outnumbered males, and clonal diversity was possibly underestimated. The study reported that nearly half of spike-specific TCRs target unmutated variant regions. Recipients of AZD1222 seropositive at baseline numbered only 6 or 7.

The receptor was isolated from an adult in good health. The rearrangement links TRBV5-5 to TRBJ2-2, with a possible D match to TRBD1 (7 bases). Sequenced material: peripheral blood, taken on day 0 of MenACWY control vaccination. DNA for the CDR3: TGTGCCAGCAGCTTCGGAGGGGGCCTTGCCGGGGAGCTGTTTTTT. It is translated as CASSFGGGLAGELFF.